What follows are 12 T cell receptor beta chains derived from one specimen sequenced in a study of blood T cell repertoires in COVID-19. The table came from immunoSEQ multiplex PCR; TCRdb's copy has only in-frame clones and leaves some out. Of some 460,000 clones in the sample, around 87% are singletons; the top ten hold around 0.64%. Material: PBMCs or T cells enriched from blood (not recorded which). The receptor source for this set is a woman younger than 30 who had recovered from COVID-19.

The chain recombines TRBV3-1 (or the pseudogene TRBV3-2) with TRBJ2-3; 7 positions match TRBD1. This CDR3 contains 14 residues. J lost 4 bases, V lost 4 bases, and 5 bases had no gene match. Germline V gene data show CDR1 as LGHDT and CDR2 as YNNKEL (reference sequence). CDR3 bases: TGTGCCAGCAGCCCCCCGACAGGGTCAGATACGCAGTATTTT. This gives the protein CASSPPTGSDTQYF.

V gene TRBV7-7 combines with J gene TRBJ2-1, with D maybe TRBD2 (5 bases). This CDR3 contains 19 residues. V lost 4 bases, J lost 2 bases, and 24 bases lay in between. From germline, CDR1 is SSHAT and CDR2 FNYEAQ (reference sequence). The CDR3 protein is CASSSPSRASTGTYNEQFF. DNA for the CDR3: TGTGCCAGCAGCTCACCCTCAAGGGCTTCCACGGGAACCTACAATGAGCAGTTCTTC.

CDR3 amino acids: CASSPRTGWDTEAFF. DNA for the CDR3: TGTGCCAGCAGCCCGAGGACAGGGTGGGACACTGAAGCTTTCTTT. The chain is built from TRBV7-8 and TRBJ1-1; 8 bases align to TRBD1. The CDR3 has 15 amino acids. CDR1 is SGHVS and CDR2 is FQNEAQ in the germline V gene. V lost 5 bases, J lost 3 bases, and 8 bases stayed unmatched.

This clone was recorded a few times. V and J are TRBV11-2 and TRBJ2-3, with D perhaps matching TRBD1 (6 bases). Trimming removed 5 bases from V and 4 bases from J, with 13 bases in between. The CDR3 has 14 residues. CDR1 SGHAT and CDR2 FQNNGV come from the germline V gene. DNA of the CDR3: TGTGCCAGCAGCGAGAGGACAGATCCAGATACGCAGTATTTT. It codes for CASSERTDPDTQYF.

The gene calls are TRBV18 and TRBJ1-3; D is ambiguous. The germline V gene has CDR1 KGHSH and CDR2 LQKENI. Trimming removed 2 bases from V and 4 bases from J, with 6 bases in between. The CDR3 runs to 13 residues. The CDR3 coding sequence is TGTGCCAGCTCACCAGACACCGGAAACACCATATATTTT. Translated, it gives CASSPDTGNTIYF. Full variable domain (remainder filled in from reference TRBV18 and TRBJ1-3): NAGVMQNPRHLVRRRGQEARLRCSPMKGHSHVYWYRQLPEEGLKFMVYLQKENIIDESGMPKERFSAEFPKEGPSILRIQQVVRGDSAAYFCASSPDTGNTIYFGEGSWLTVV.

The rearrangement links TRBV5-1 to TRBJ1-1, with D perhaps TRBD1 (5 bases). Per germline, CDR1 SGHRS and CDR2 YFSETQ. CDR3 length: 13 amino acids. The V end was cut by 5 bases, the J end by 0 bases, with 8 bases between. The CDR3 spells CASRQGVNTEAFF. The CDR3 DNA is TGCGCCAGCAGGCAGGGTGTGAACACTGAAGCTTTCTTT.

A few counts support this clone. The V gene is TRBV6-1, the J gene TRBJ2-7, with a weak D call TRBD2 (6 bases). Between the trimmed V and J ends, which lost 3 bases and 2 bases, there was a span of 11 bases. CDR1 and CDR2 (germline): MNHNS, SASEGT. CDR3 size: 14 residues. As DNA, the CDR3 is TGTGCCAGCAGTGAGGGGCGGGGCCCCTACGAGCAGTACTTC. As protein: CASSEGRGPYEQYF.

This clone was recorded only once. This chain joins TRBV19 and TRBJ2-5; a possible D gene is TRBD2 (6 bases). Germline V lookup: CDR1 LNHDA, CDR2 SQIVND (reference sequence). V was clipped by 7 bases and J by 0 bases, with 15 bases between them. The CDR3 is 15 amino acids. The CDR3 spells CASTPVWEDQETQYF. The DNA for the CDR3 is TGTGCCAGTACCCCGGTTTGGGAGGACCAAGAGACCCAGTACTTC.

The chain is built from TRBV4-2 and TRBJ2-7; D gene unclear. V lost 4 bases, J lost 5 bases, and 15 bases lay in between. The CDR3 has 14 residues. Germline V gene lookup returns CDR1 LGHNA and CDR2 YNFKEQ. CDR3 in DNA: TGTGCCAGCAGCCTCCGTCCCCCTCCCGACGAGCAGTACTTC. Translated, it gives CASSLRPPPDEQYF.

This rearrangement joins TRBV4-1 to TRBJ2-3, with 8 bases fitting TRBD1. Germline-derived CDR1 and CDR2 are MGHRA and YSYEKL. V trimming: 1 base; J trimming: 5 bases; junction bases outside the gene matches: 5. CDR3 size: 15 residues. The CDR3 nucleotides are TGCGCCAGCAGCCAAGGCAGGGGGCTCGAAGATACGCAGTATTTT. Translating gives CASSQGRGLEDTQYF.

V and J are TRBV5-4 and TRBJ2-5, with 7 bases that match TRBD1. This CDR3 has 14 amino acids. Germline V CDR1 and CDR2: SGHNT, YYREEE (reference sequence). V lost 4 bases, J lost 2 bases, and 5 bases stayed unmatched. In DNA, the CDR3 is TGTGCCAGCAGCCCGGGGACAGCACAAGAGACCCAGTACTTC. Its protein is CASSPGTAQETQYF.

The genes are TRBV19 and TRBJ1-1, with TRBD1 matching over 9 bases. Germline loops: CDR1 LNHDA, CDR2 SQIVND (reference sequence). After removal of 5 bases from V and 4 bases from J, the junction contained 8 bases not matched to a gene. CDR3 size: 15 residues. CDR3 in amino acids: CASSSRTGATTEAFF. DNA of the CDR3: TGTGCCAGTAGTTCCAGGACAGGGGCGACCACTGAAGCTTTCTTT.